The sequence of this TCR beta chain was determined in a study of monozygotic twins with inflammatory bowel disease. Researchers isolated total RNA from whole blood without sorting T cells. After re-calling the 5' RACE reads, TCRdb lists one entry per CDR3 protein, DNA absent. The sample table includes hundreds of thousands of distinct CDR3 sequences. The CDR3 has 14 residues. Germline V gene lookup returns CDR1 MDHEN and CDR2 SYDVKM. This chain connects TRBV28 to TRBJ2-3; TCRdb calls TRBD1, which cannot be checked without DNA. Sequenced sample: blood. This sequence was found in a human donor with ulcerative colitis or Crohn's disease, or a healthy co-twin of an affected twin (not recorded which). CDR3 sequence: CASSFARVEDTQYF.